Below are 27 T cell receptor beta chains sequenced from a single sample in a study of cytomegalovirus exposure and HLA in healthy donors. Primers included in the PCR were 60 Vbeta and 13 Jbeta primers. Using immunoSEQ multiplex PCR, the repertoire was profiled, and TCRdb retains in-frame clones only, with some absent. The sample includes approximately 150,000 clones, roughly 87% seen only once; the top ten take about 5.6%. The sequenced sample consisted of PBMCs. Source of these receptors: a man aged 25-45 years in good health and CMV-seropositive.

The CDR3: CASSLIQGQPQHF. In nucleotides, the CDR3 is TGTGCCAGTAGTTTAATACAGGGGCAGCCCCAGCATTTT. The chain uses TRBV19 and TRBJ1-5; 7 nucleotides agree with TRBD1. With 5 bases clipped from V and 7 bases from J, the junction kept 5 bases outside the gene matches. CDR1 LNHDA and CDR2 SQIVND come from the germline V gene (reference sequence). The CDR3 is 13 residues long.

This chain connects TRBV11-3 to TRBJ2-5, with 9 nucleotides matching TRBD1. The V gene's germline CDR1 is SGHNT and CDR2 YENEEA. The junction had 12 bases not matched to a gene; V was cut back by 5 bases and J by 5 bases. The CDR3 is made up of 16 amino acids. The CDR3 sequence is CASSRGLQGAGETQYF. The CDR3 DNA reads as TGTGCCAGCAGCCGTGGGCTACAGGGGGCCGGTGAGACCCAGTACTTC.

The chain recombines TRBV4-1 with TRBJ1-5; D is perhaps TRBD1 (5 bases). Trimming removed 11 bases at V and 5 bases at J, with 10 bases between. Germline V CDR1 and CDR2: MGHRA, YSYEKL. The CDR3 spans 11 residues. The CDR3, as DNA: TGCGCCCCCGCGGGGGATCAGCCCCAGCATTTT. Protein product: CAPAGDQPQHF.

This chain joins TRBV7-2 and TRBJ1-2; 7 bases agree with TRBD1. The CDR3 has 15 residues. Per germline, CDR1 SGHTA and CDR2 FQGNSA. V gave up 6 bases and J gave up 1 base; unmatched junction bases: 8. CDR3 region: CASRYAGQNNYGYTF. The CDR3 nucleotides are TGTGCCAGCAGGTATGCGGGACAGAATAACTATGGCTACACCTTC.

This clone was picked up one time. The chain employs TRBV30 and TRBJ2-1; 8 bases match TRBD2. CDR3 length: 14 residues. CDR1 is GTSNPN and CDR2 is SVGIG in the germline V gene (reference sequence). The V and J ends lost 3 bases and 3 bases, in that order; junction bases with no gene match: 4. CDR3 DNA sequence: TGTGCCTGGAGGGGACTAGGGCACTACAATGAGCAGTTCTTC. Its protein is CAWRGLGHYNEQFF. Full variable domain (outside the CDR3, taken from reference TRBV30 and TRBJ2-1): SQTIHQWPATLVQPVGSPLSLECTVEGTSNPNLYWYRQAAGRGLQLLFYSVGIGQISSEVPQNLSASRPQDRQFILSSKKLLLSDSGFYLCAWRGLGHYNEQFFGPGTRLTVL.

A few counts support this clone. The chain carries TRBV15 and TRBJ1-1; the D is unclear. V was cut by 3 bases and J by 3 bases, with 8 bases left in between. CDR3 length equals 13 residues. Per germline, CDR1 LNHNV and CDR2 YYDKDF (reference sequence). CDR3 nucleotide sequence: TGTGCCACCAGCAGTCTCTGGCACACTGAAGCTTTCTTT. It translates to CATSSLWHTEAFF.

The chain carries TRBV12-5 and TRBJ1-2, with D maybe TRBD1 (5 bases). Trimming took 2 bases from V and 3 from J, leaving 7 bases between them. Germline CDR1 LGHNT, CDR2 FRNRAP. This CDR3 has 13 residues. CDR3 protein: CASGLLGDYGYTF. The CDR3 region has the DNA TGTGCTAGTGGTTTGTTAGGGGACTATGGCTACACCTTC.

The chain links TRBV6-5 to TRBJ2-1, with 10 nucleotides matching TRBD2. Looked up from germline, CDR1 is MNHEY and CDR2 is SVGAGI. The CDR3 consists of 13 residues. The ends lost 7 bases at V and 6 bases at J; junction bases unmatched: 3. The CDR3 sequence is CASISGRANEQFF. The DNA of the CDR3 is TGTGCCAGCATAAGCGGGAGGGCCAATGAGCAGTTCTTC.

In its sample, this clone was seen a few times. Other DNA sequences from this sample encode an identical CDR3 as well. V is TRBV6-6 and J is TRBJ1-1; 10 bases line up with TRBD1. Trimming took 6 bases from V and 7 from J; bases not matched to a gene: 11. This CDR3 has 15 amino acids. CDR1 is MNHNY and CDR2 is SVGAGI in the germline V gene (reference sequence). The CDR3 is CASRHERGQGDEAFF. CDR3 bases: TGTGCCAGCAGACACGAGCGAGGACAGGGGGATGAAGCTTTCTTT.

This chain joins TRBV19 and TRBJ2-5; D is perhaps TRBD2 (6 bases). Trimming removed 6 bases at V and 5 bases at J, with 19 bases between. The CDR3 consists of 15 residues. The germline gives CDR1 LNHDA, CDR2 SQIVND (reference sequence). CDR3 loop: CASRERLDPRETQYF. CDR3 bases: TGTGCCAGTAGGGAACGACTAGACCCTCGGGAGACCCAGTACTTC.

The chain employs TRBV4-3 and TRBJ2-1, with TRBD2 as a possible D gene (6 bases). This CDR3 is built from 17 residues. Germline CDR1 LGHNA, CDR2 YSLEER. V was cut by 3 bases and J by 0 bases, with 15 bases left in between. CDR3 sequence (DNA): TGCGCCAGCAGCCACACGCCCCTAGCGACCTCCTACAATGAGCAGTTCTTC. Protein sequence: CASSHTPLATSYNEQFF.

The chain couples TRBV30 to TRBJ2-7, with D maybe TRBD2 (5 bases). Germline-derived CDR1 and CDR2 are GTSNPN and SVGIG (reference sequence). The CDR3 has 13 residues. The ends were cut back, 5 bases at V and 0 bases at J, with 11 bases in the middle. This chain's CDR3 is CAWQRRSSYEQYF. In nucleotides, the CDR3 is TGTGCCTGGCAGAGGAGGAGCTCCTACGAGCAGTACTTC.

The gene calls are TRBV29-1 and TRBJ2-1, with 10 bases aligning to TRBD2. The CDR3 runs 16 residues. Germline lookup yields CDR1 SQVTM and CDR2 ANQGSEA. The trim removed 6 bases at V and 0 bases at J, leaving 8 bases unmatched. CDR3 amino acids: CSVGRLAGNSYNEQFF. The CDR3, as DNA: TGCAGCGTGGGGAGACTAGCGGGTAACTCCTACAATGAGCAGTTCTTC.

This clone came up once. The chain carries TRBV7-7 and TRBJ2-7; D might be TRBD1 (5 bases). V was pared by 6 bases and J by 4 bases, with 16 bases between. This CDR3 has 14 amino acids. Germline V lookup: CDR1 SSHAT, CDR2 FNYEAQ (reference sequence). DNA for the CDR3: TGTGCCAGCAGTCCTTTGGGCAGGGTATACGAGCAGTACTTC. Its translation is CASSPLGRVYEQYF.

V usage is TRBV6-6 and J usage is TRBJ2-7, with a weak D call TRBD1 (7 bases). V was pared by 5 bases and J by 6 bases, with 20 bases between. Germline V gives CDR1 MNHNY, CDR2 SVGAGI (reference sequence). CDR3 size: 15 residues. The CDR3 nucleotides are TGTGCCAGCAGTGGAGGGGACAGAACAGTGGTCGAGCAGTACTTC. It encodes CASSGGDRTVVEQYF.

The rearrangement joins TRBV5-6 to TRBJ2-7; D remains unclear. Trimming took off 2 bases at V and 2 bases at J, with 8 bases between the two ends. Germline V CDR1 and CDR2: SGHDT, YYEEEE. There are 13 residues in the CDR3. The DNA for the CDR3 is TGTGCCAGCAGCTTACAGCCGACCTACGAGCAGTACTTC. It encodes CASSLQPTYEQYF.

The chain employs TRBV11-2 and TRBJ1-1; D unclear. Trimming stripped 4 bases from V and 0 bases from J, with 15 bases between. The CDR3 length is 16 residues. The germline CDR1 and CDR2 sequences are SGHAT and FQNNGV. As DNA, the CDR3 is TGTGCCAGCAGCTCCTCGGTTGGGGAGATGAACACTGAAGCTTTCTTT. Translated, it gives CASSSSVGEMNTEAFF.

This chain uses TRBV9 with TRBJ2-6; 7 nucleotides match TRBD2. Trimming removed 1 base from V and 0 bases from J; junction bases left unmatched: 4. Per germline, CDR1 SGDLS and CDR2 YYNGEE. The CDR3 has 17 residues. CDR3 protein: CASSVFGGSSGANVLTF. The DNA of the CDR3 is TGTGCCAGCAGCGTATTTGGCGGGAGCTCTGGGGCCAACGTCCTGACTTTC.

J is TRBJ2-2 and V is TRBV2; a weak D match, TRBD2 (5 bases). V gave up 4 bases and J gave up 4 bases, with 10 bases separating them. CDR1 is SNHLY, CDR2 FYNNEI, per germline. This CDR3 is built from 14 residues. The chain's CDR3 is CASSVHSGTGELFF. CDR3 sequence (DNA): TGTGCCAGCAGTGTTCACAGCGGCACCGGGGAGCTGTTTTTT. Looking up the rest from reference TRBV2 and TRBJ2-2 gives the full variable domain: EPEVTQTPSHQVTQMGQEVILRCVPISNHLYFYWYRQILGQKVEFLVSFYNNEISEKSEIFDDQFSVERPDGSNFTLKIRSTKLEDSAMYFCASSVHSGTGELFFGEGSRLTVL.

The chain joins TRBV10-3 to TRBJ2-7; 10 positions agree with TRBD1. The CDR3 covers 14 residues. J was trimmed by 7 bases and V by 6 bases; bases with no gene match: 9. Germline lookup yields CDR1 ENHRY and CDR2 SYGVKD. The CDR3 region has the DNA TGTGCCATCAGCCCGGGACAGGGGCCGGAGGAGCAGTACTTC. Translated, it gives CAISPGQGPEEQYF.

V and J are TRBV5-4 and TRBJ2-7; D is possibly TRBD2 (5 bases). The CDR3 runs to 14 residues. The germline gives CDR1 SGHNT, CDR2 YYREEE (reference sequence). Trimming left V 4 bases short and J 2 bases short, with 13 bases between. CDR3 in amino acids: CASSPEAAAYEQYF. Written as DNA, the CDR3 is TGTGCCAGCAGCCCGGAGGCAGCTGCCTACGAGCAGTACTTC.

The rearrangement links TRBV19 to TRBJ1-1; tentatively, D is TRBD1 (5 bases). The CDR3 runs 16 residues. V lost 7 bases to trimming and J lost 0 bases, with 18 bases between them. Germline V gene lookup returns CDR1 LNHDA and CDR2 SQIVND (reference sequence). The CDR3 bases are TGTGCCAGTATGGCTGACAGTTCTTTTATGAACACTGAAGCTTTCTTT. As protein: CASMADSSFMNTEAFF.

The count of this clone is one. The chain employs TRBV28 and TRBJ2-2; 9 bases map to TRBD1. The V and J ends lost 4 bases and 3 bases, in that order; junction bases with no gene match: 9. Germline V lookup: CDR1 MDHEN, CDR2 SYDVKM. This CDR3 comprises 17 residues. CDR3: CASSSGQGVRYTGELFF. The DNA of the CDR3 is TGTGCCAGCAGTTCGGGACAGGGAGTTCGGTACACCGGGGAGCTGTTTTTT.

This chain links TRBV14 with TRBJ2-2; 12 bases match TRBD2. The CDR3 covers 19 residues. Germline V lookup: CDR1 SGHDN, CDR2 FVKESK. V shed 1 base and J 5 bases; nucleotides not matched to a gene: 11. CDR3 nucleotides: TGTGCCAGCAGCCAAGGGCTAAGACTAGCGGGGGTACGGACCGGGGAGCTGTTTTTT. Translated, it gives CASSQGLRLAGVRTGELFF.

V and J are TRBV27 and TRBJ2-5; 10 bases align to TRBD1. J lost 4 bases, V lost 5 bases, and 13 bases had no gene match. The CDR3 has 17 amino acids. The V gene's germline CDR1 is MNHEY and CDR2 SMNVEV (reference sequence). The DNA for the CDR3 is TGTGCCAGCAGTCTTCTTCCGGGACAGGGGTCAGCAGAGACCCAGTACTTC. It codes for CASSLLPGQGSAETQYF.

The rearrangement joins TRBV18 to TRBJ2-5, with D unclear. The CDR3 spans 13 residues. The V and J ends lost 8 bases and 2 bases respectively, with 12 bases between them. CDR1 is KGHSH and CDR2 is LQKENI in the germline V gene. CDR3 nucleotides: TGTGCCAGCGCAAGTCCGGGTCAAGAGACCCAGTACTTC. As protein: CASASPGQETQYF.

CDR3 DNA: TGCAGCGTTGATCGCGGCCCAGAGCAGTTCTTC. This translates into CSVDRGPEQFF. The chain recombines TRBV29-1 with TRBJ2-1; D ambiguous. The CDR3 runs 11 residues. V lost 3 bases to trimming and J lost 10 bases, with 10 bases between them. Germline assignment: CDR1 SQVTM and CDR2 ANQGSEA.